This T cell receptor (beta chain) was captured by sequencing in a study of blood T cell repertoires in COVID-19. Study summary: COVID-19 samples, acute and convalescent, were from the United States, Italy and Spain. PBMCs, B-cell-depleted T cells, or T cells provided the cDNA or gDNA that made up the material.

With 5 bases clipped from V and 0 bases from J, the junction kept 12 bases outside the gene matches. This CDR3 is 18 amino acids long. Germline V gene data show CDR1 as SGHVS and CDR2 as FNYEAQ. Original processing notes: Estimated nucleated cell counts came from reference gene primer amplification. Only in-frame clones appear in the TCRdb table, and some are missing; sequencing was by immunoSEQ multiplex PCR. V and J calls and clone size come straight from that table; D and trimming were deduced from the DNA. The sample carries around 260,000 clones, around four fifths recorded once. V and J are TRBV7-6 and TRBJ2-2; 7 nucleotides match TRBD1. Source material: peripheral blood. The source is a woman in her fifties or sixties who had recovered from COVID-19. CDR3 sequence: CASSHQGDSFPNTGELFF. The CDR3 DNA is TGTGCCAGCAGCCACCAAGGGGACAGCTTTCCGAACACCGGGGAGCTGTTTTTT.